This passage covers 20 T cell receptor beta chains from one sample sequenced in a study of blood T cell repertoires in COVID-19. TCRdb keeps only in-frame clones here, not all; method: immunoSEQ multiplex PCR. The table includes a few hundred thousand clones, 85% detected once. The specimen was PBMCs or T cells enriched from blood (not recorded which). These receptor sequences come from a man between 35 and 55 years old who had recovered from COVID-19.

The V call is TRBV2, the J call TRBJ2-5, with 11 bases lining up with TRBD2. V gave up 6 bases and J gave up 4 bases; unmatched junction bases: 7. Germline CDR1 SNHLY, CDR2 FYNNEI. The length of the CDR3 is 15 residues. The CDR3 spells CASSPWGTSGETQYF. In nucleotides, the CDR3 is TGTGCCAGCAGCCCTTGGGGGACTAGCGGAGAGACCCAGTACTTC.

The chain employs TRBV11-2 and TRBJ2-7; 7 nucleotides line up with TRBD2. The CDR3 is 17 residues long. Germline loops: CDR1 SGHAT, CDR2 FQNNGV. V shed 0 bases, J shed 3 bases, and the junction held 11 bases outside the gene matches. Here the CDR3 DNA reads TGTGCCAGCAGCTTAGAAGGCCTGGCGGGAGCTTTCTACGAGCAGTACTTC. The encoded protein is CASSLEGLAGAFYEQYF.

V gene TRBV30 combines with J gene TRBJ2-7, with D tentatively TRBD1 (6 bases). CDR3 length equals 13 residues. Germline V CDR1 and CDR2: GTSNPN, SVGIG (reference sequence). Trimming took off 1 base at V and 2 bases at J, with 9 bases between the two ends. The CDR3 DNA reads TGTGCCTGGAGTGCGGACAGCACCTACGAGCAGTACTTC. Translated, it gives CAWSADSTYEQYF.

This chain joins TRBV7-8 and TRBJ1-2; unclear D gene. Trimming left V 3 bases short and J 4 bases short, with 6 bases between. The germline gives CDR1 SGHVS, CDR2 FQNEAQ. The CDR3 totals 12 residues. The CDR3 spells CASSLRSYGYTF. The CDR3 region has the DNA TGTGCCAGCAGCTTGAGAAGCTATGGCTACACCTTC.

This clone has just a few counts. This sequence joins TRBV11-1 and TRBJ2-7; maybe TRBD2 (5 bases). Germline CDR1 is SGHAT and CDR2 is FQDESV (reference sequence). The CDR3 length is 15 residues. Trimming took 5 bases from V and 3 from J, leaving 17 bases between them. The DNA for the CDR3 is TGTGCCAGCAGCCCCGCGGGTGACCTTATCTACGAGCAGTACTTC. It is translated as CASSPAGDLIYEQYF.

Points on this clone: This CDR3 fails to terminate in the conserved phenylalanine or tryptophan, so it likely reflects a read error. Because the CDR3's place on the DNA is in doubt, the DNA is left out and the CDR3 is given as listed by TCRdb. The V and J genes are TRBV28 and TRBJ2-7; TRBD1 reflects the table's D call only, with no check against the DNA. The CDR3 has 11 amino acids, counting both end residues. Germline V gene lookup returns CDR1 MDHEN and CDR2 SYDVKM. CDR3 region: CASSSLQGLLL.

This chain joins TRBV10-3 and TRBJ2-6, with D unclear. The germline gives CDR1 ENHRY, CDR2 SYGVKD. The CDR3 contains 16 residues. Trimming took 4 bases from V and 0 from J, leaving 10 bases between them. The CDR3 DNA reads TGTGCCATCAGTGGTGGCCCGAACTCTGGGGCCAACGTCCTGACTTTC. As protein: CAISGGPNSGANVLTF.

The genes are TRBV27 and TRBJ1-5, with 8 positions matching TRBD1. CDR1 is MNHEY and CDR2 is SMNVEV in the germline V gene (reference sequence). V gave up 7 bases and J gave up 7 bases; unmatched junction bases: 9. This CDR3 has 14 residues. The CDR3 here is CASKNGQGSQPQHF. The CDR3 coding sequence is TGTGCCAGCAAGAACGGACAGGGCAGCCAGCCCCAGCATTTT.

The chain recombines TRBV5-4 with TRBJ2-5; 7 positions match TRBD2. This CDR3 is built from 15 residues. Trimming removed 4 bases from V and 5 bases from J; junction bases left unmatched: 11. Germline CDR1 reads SGHNT; CDR2 reads YYREEE (reference sequence). The CDR3: CASSPGTTRQETQYF. In DNA, the CDR3 is TGTGCCAGCAGCCCGGGGACTACCCGACAGGAGACCCAGTACTTC.

V usage is TRBV7-2 and J usage is TRBJ1-4; TRBD1 matches 7 bases. The ends lost 3 bases at V and 5 bases at J; junction bases unmatched: 6. Germline assignment: CDR1 SGHTA and CDR2 FQGNSA. CDR3 length: 15 amino acids. The DNA for the CDR3 is TGTGCCAGCAGCTTTTTACAGGGGCCGAATGAAAAACTGTTTTTT. Its protein is CASSFLQGPNEKLFF.

The V gene is TRBV6-4, the J gene TRBJ2-1, with D possibly matching TRBD2 (7 bases). The CDR3 loop spans 14 amino acids. Germline V gives CDR1 MRHNA, CDR2 SNTAGT. V lost 3 bases to trimming and J lost 7 bases, with 13 bases between them. The chain's CDR3 is CASSEGGARNEQFF. The CDR3 nucleotides read TGTGCCAGCAGTGAAGGGGGGGCTCGAAATGAGCAGTTCTTC.

The chain is built from TRBV11-2 and TRBJ2-7, with D possibly TRBD1 on 5 matching bases. The germline gives CDR1 SGHAT, CDR2 FQNNGV. There are 14 residues in the CDR3. The V end was cut by 5 bases, the J end by 3 bases, with 14 bases between. The CDR3 sequence is CASSPRSQGYEQYF. In nucleotides, the CDR3 is TGTGCCAGCAGCCCCCGGAGCCAGGGCTACGAGCAGTACTTC. Complete variable domain (other parts from reference TRBV11-2 and TRBJ2-7): EAGVAQSPRYKIIEKRQSVAFWCNPISGHATLYWYQQILGQGPKLLIQFQNNGVVDDSQLPKDRFSAERLKGVDSTLKIQPAKLEDSAVYLCASSPRSQGYEQYFGPGTRLTVT.

This clone occurred once. This chain connects TRBV9 to TRBJ2-1; 7 positions agree with TRBD1. Germline V lookup: CDR1 SGDLS, CDR2 YYNGEE. There are 14 residues in the CDR3. V dropped 4 bases and J dropped 4; count of bases not matched to a gene: 5. CDR3 protein: CASSLMGQYNEQFF. CDR3 DNA sequence: TGTGCCAGCAGCCTAATGGGACAGTACAATGAGCAGTTCTTC.

The chain employs TRBV7-9 and TRBJ2-3, with 11 bases fitting TRBD2. The ends lost 3 bases at V and 6 bases at J; junction bases unmatched: 2. Germline CDR1 reads SEHNR; CDR2 reads FQNEAQ (reference sequence). This CDR3 region has 14 residues. CDR3 amino acids: CASSLGLADDTQYF. CDR3 in DNA: TGTGCCAGCAGCTTGGGACTAGCGGACGATACGCAGTATTTT. The complete variable domain, with remaining parts taken from reference TRBV7-9 and TRBJ2-3, reads DTGVSQNPRHKITKRGQNVTFRCDPISEHNRLYWYRQTLGQGPEFLTYFQNEAQLEKSRLLSDRFSAERPKGSFSTLEIQRTEQGDSAMYLCASSLGLADDTQYFGPGTRLTVL.

The chain combines TRBV5-1 with TRBJ2-1; 8 bases agree with TRBD2. Germline V CDR1 and CDR2: SGHRS, YFSETQ. This CDR3 comprises 15 residues. J lost 4 bases, V lost 4 bases, and 7 bases had no gene match. The CDR3 here is CASSPGTRLYNEQFF. The CDR3 bases are TGCGCCAGCAGCCCCGGGACTAGGTTATACAATGAGCAGTTCTTC.

This chain uses TRBV2 with TRBJ2-5; D perhaps matches TRBD2 (5 bases). Germline loops: CDR1 SNHLY, CDR2 FYNNEI. This CDR3 is 13 amino acids long. Trimming left V 4 bases short and J 4 bases short, with 10 bases between. This chain's CDR3 is CASSARRLETQYF. The CDR3 DNA reads as TGTGCCAGCAGTGCCAGGAGGTTAGAGACCCAGTACTTC.

This chain joins TRBV13 and TRBJ2-1; 9 bases map to TRBD2. V shed 1 base, J shed 4 bases, and the junction held 5 bases outside the gene matches. Germline CDR1 and CDR2: PRHDT and FYEKMQ (reference sequence). The CDR3 runs to 16 residues. This CDR3 reads CASSLVSGGNYNEQFF. The CDR3 nucleotides read TGTGCCAGCAGCTTAGTTAGCGGGGGTAATTACAATGAGCAGTTCTTC.

V usage is TRBV25-1 and J usage is TRBJ2-3, with 7 bases matching TRBD1. Germline V gene sequence: CDR1 MGHDK, CDR2 SYGVNS. This CDR3 contains 17 residues. With 3 bases clipped from V and 1 base from J, the junction kept 10 bases outside the gene matches. CDR3 coding DNA: TGTGCCAGCAGTGACTTCTATGGACAGGAGGGCACAGATACGCAGTATTTT. Translating gives CASSDFYGQEGTDTQYF.

This chain links TRBV25-1 with TRBJ1-1; D is uncertain. The CDR3 runs to 12 residues. The germline gives CDR1 MGHDK, CDR2 SYGVNS. The germline V and J ends were trimmed by 8 bases and 5 bases, with 12 bases remaining between them. The CDR3 sequence is CASQIGVTEAFF. DNA for the CDR3: TGTGCCAGCCAAATTGGAGTGACTGAAGCTTTCTTT.

The chain has TRBV7-2 and TRBJ2-2, with D maybe TRBD2 (5 bases). Trimming pared 5 bases from V and 0 bases from J, leaving 10 bases between. The CDR3 spans 15 residues. Germline assignment: CDR1 SGHTA and CDR2 FQGNSA. The CDR3 DNA reads as TGTGCCAGCAGCCTTAGCGTCACGAACACCGGGGAGCTGTTTTTT. Amino acid sequence: CASSLSVTNTGELFF. Supplemented by reference TRBV7-2 and TRBJ2-2, the full variable domain reads GAGVSQSPSNKVTEKGKDVELRCDPISGHTALYWYRQSLGQGLEFLIYFQGNSAPDKSGLPSDRFSAERTGGSVSTLTIQRTQQEDSAVYLCASSLSVTNTGELFFGEGSRLTVL.